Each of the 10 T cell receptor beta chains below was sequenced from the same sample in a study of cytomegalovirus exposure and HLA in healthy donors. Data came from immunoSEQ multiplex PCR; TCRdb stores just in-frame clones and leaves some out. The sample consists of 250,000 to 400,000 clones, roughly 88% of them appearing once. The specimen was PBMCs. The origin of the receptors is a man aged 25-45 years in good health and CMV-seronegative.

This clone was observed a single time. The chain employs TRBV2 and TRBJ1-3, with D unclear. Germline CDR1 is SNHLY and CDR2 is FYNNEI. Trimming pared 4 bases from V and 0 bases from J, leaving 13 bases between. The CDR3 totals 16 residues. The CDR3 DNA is TGTGCCAGCAGTGGGTTCCAGGTGCTCTCTGGAAACACCATATATTTT. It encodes CASSGFQVLSGNTIYF. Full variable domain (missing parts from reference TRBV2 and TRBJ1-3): EPEVTQTPSHQVTQMGQEVILRCVPISNHLYFYWYRQILGQKVEFLVSFYNNEISEKSEIFDDQFSVERPDGSNFTLKIRSTKLEDSAMYFCASSGFQVLSGNTIYFGEGSWLTVV.

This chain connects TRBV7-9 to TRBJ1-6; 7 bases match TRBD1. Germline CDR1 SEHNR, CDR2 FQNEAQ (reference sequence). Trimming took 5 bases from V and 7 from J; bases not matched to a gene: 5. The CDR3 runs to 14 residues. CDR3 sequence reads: CASSVRDRNSPLHF. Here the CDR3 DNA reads TGTGCCAGCAGCGTCCGGGACAGAAATTCACCCCTCCACTTT. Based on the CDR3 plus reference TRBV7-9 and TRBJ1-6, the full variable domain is DTGVSQNPRHKITKRGQNVTFRCDPISEHNRLYWYRQTLGQGPEFLTYFQNEAQLEKSRLLSDRFSAERPKGSFSTLEIQRTEQGDSAMYLCASSVRDRNSPLHFGNGTRLTVT.

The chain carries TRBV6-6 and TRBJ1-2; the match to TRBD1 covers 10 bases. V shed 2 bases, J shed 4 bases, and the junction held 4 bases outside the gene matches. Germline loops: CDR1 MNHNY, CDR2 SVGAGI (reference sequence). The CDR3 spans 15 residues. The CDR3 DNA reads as TGTGCCAGCAGTTACGTTGGACAGGGGGGCTATGGCTACACCTTC. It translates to CASSYVGQGGYGYTF.

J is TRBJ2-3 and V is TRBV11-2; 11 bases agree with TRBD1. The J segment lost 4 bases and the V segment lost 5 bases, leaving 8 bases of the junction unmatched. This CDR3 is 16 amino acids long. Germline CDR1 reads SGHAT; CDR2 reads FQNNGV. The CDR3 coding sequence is TGTGCCAGCAGCCTTCGCGAGGGACAGGGGGCAGATACGCAGTATTTT. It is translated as CASSLREGQGADTQYF.

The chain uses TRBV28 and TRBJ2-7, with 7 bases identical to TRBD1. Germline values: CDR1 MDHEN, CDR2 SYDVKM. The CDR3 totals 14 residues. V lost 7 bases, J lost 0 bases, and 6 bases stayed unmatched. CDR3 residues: CASTETGSSYEQYF. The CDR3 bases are TGTGCCAGCACGGAGACAGGGAGCTCCTACGAGCAGTACTTC.

The CDR3 spells CASRQGPAKNIQYF. The CDR3 DNA sequence: TGTGCCAGCAGGCAGGGTCCAGCCAAAAACATTCAGTACTTC. J is TRBJ2-4 and V is TRBV6-4, with D perhaps matching TRBD1 (5 bases). The CDR3 covers 14 residues. Between the trimmed V and J ends, which lost 6 bases and 0 bases, there was a span of 9 bases. Germline-derived CDR1 and CDR2 are MRHNA and SNTAGT.

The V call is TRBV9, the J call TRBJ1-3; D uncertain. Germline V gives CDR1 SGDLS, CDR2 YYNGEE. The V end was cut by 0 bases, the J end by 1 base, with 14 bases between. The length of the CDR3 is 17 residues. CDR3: CASSVGWSILSGNTIYF. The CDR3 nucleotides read TGTGCCAGCAGCGTAGGGTGGTCAATACTATCTGGAAACACCATATATTTT. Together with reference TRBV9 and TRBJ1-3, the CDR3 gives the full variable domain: DSGVTQTPKHLITATGQRVTLRCSPRSGDLSVYWYQQSLDQGLQFLIQYYNGEERAKGNILERFSAQQFPDLHSELNLSSLELGDSALYFCASSVGWSILSGNTIYFGEGSWLTVV.

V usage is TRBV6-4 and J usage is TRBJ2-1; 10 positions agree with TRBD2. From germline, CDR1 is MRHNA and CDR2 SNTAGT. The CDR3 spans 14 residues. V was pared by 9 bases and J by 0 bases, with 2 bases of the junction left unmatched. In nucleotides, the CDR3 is TGTGCCAGTAGCGGGGGGAGCTCCTACAATGAGCAGTTCTTC. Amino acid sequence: CASSGGSSYNEQFF.

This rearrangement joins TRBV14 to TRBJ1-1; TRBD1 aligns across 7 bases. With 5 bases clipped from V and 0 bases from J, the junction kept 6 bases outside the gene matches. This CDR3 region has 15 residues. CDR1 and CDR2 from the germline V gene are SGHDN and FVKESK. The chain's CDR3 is CASSKTGTVNTEAFF. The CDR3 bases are TGTGCCAGCAGCAAAACCGGGACAGTGAACACTGAAGCTTTCTTT.

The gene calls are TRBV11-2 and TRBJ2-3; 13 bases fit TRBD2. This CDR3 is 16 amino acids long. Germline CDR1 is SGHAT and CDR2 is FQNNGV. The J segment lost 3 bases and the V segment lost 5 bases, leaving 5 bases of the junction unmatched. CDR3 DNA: TGTGCCAGCAGCCCCGGACTAGCGGGGGTGACAGATACGCAGTATTTT. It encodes CASSPGLAGVTDTQYF.